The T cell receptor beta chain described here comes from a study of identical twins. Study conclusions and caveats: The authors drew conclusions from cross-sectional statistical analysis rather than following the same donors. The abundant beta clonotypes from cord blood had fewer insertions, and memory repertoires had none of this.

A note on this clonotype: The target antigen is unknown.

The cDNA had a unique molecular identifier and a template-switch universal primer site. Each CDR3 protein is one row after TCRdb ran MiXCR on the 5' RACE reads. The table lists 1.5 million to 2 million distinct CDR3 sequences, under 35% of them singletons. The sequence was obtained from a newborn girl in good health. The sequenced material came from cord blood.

As DNA, the CDR3 is TGTGCCAGCAGTGAAGCGGTCCCGGGCGCCAATCAGCCCCAGCATTTT. It yields the protein CASSEAVPGANQPQHF. The gene calls are TRBV6-1 and TRBJ1-5; D gene unclear. CDR1 and CDR2 from the germline V gene are MNHNS and SASEGT. Trimming left V 0 bases short and J 3 bases short, with 12 bases between. CDR3 length: 16 amino acids.